A single TCR beta chain is shown here with its context. Profiled with immunoSEQ multiplex PCR; TCRdb holds only in-frame clones, not every one. The sample lists about 330,000 clones; about 90% were seen once. These data originate in a study of blood T cell repertoires in COVID-19. Study information: The samples span acute and convalescent COVID-19 from the United States, Italy and Spain.

Participant age was 18 to 89 years, and participants resided in fewer than 30 US areas. Cohort assignment relied on participant-reported clinical history. Cohort 3 recovered donors had two negative PCRs, clearance, or symptom resolution. The V segment lost 5 bases and the J segment 5 bases; nucleotides outside the gene matches: 11. Germline V CDR1 and CDR2: SGHAT, FQNNGV. This CDR3 spans 15 amino acids. The genes are TRBV11-2 and TRBJ2-7; TRBD1 matches at 8 bases. Sequencing was performed on PBMCs or T cells enriched from blood (not recorded which). This TCR was sampled from a woman aged 25 to 39 who had recovered from COVID-19. CDR3 in amino acids: CASSQIGRGLDEQYF. CDR3 nucleotides: TGTGCCAGCAGCCAGATAGGCAGGGGGCTCGACGAGCAGTACTTC.